This TCR beta chain was sequenced for a study of neurological immune-mediated disorders. Whole-study findings and limits: The most TCR clonal expansion was seen in HTLV-1-associated myelopathy, whereas the least was seen in multiple sclerosis, below the level in healthy controls.

It was by 5'RACE with 10-nucleotide random UMIs that the cDNA was made. Over 180 million TCR-beta sequences (from 15-18 subjects) were yielded by each sequencing run. MiXCR, run by TCRdb on the 5' RACE reads, gives a single entry per CDR3 protein. This sample has more than 95,000 distinct CDR3 sequences, with more than 10% found just once. The time point is: longitudinal time-point 3. The sample holds many counts of this clonotype. What it binds is unknown. V lost 3 bases to trimming and J lost 7 bases, with 16 bases between them. The CDR3 contains 15 residues. Germline loops: CDR1 MNHNS, CDR2 SASEGT. Sequenced input: PBMCs. The clonotype was recovered from a female donor with HTLV-1-associated myelopathy (HAM/TSP). This sequence joins TRBV6-1 and TRBJ2-1, with D possibly TRBD2 on 5 matching bases. Here the CDR3 reads CASSDAAATGNEQFF. The CDR3 bases are TGTGCCAGCAGTGACGCGGCAGCTACGGGGAATGAGCAGTTCTTC.